This T cell receptor (beta chain) was captured in a study of cytomegalovirus exposure and HLA in healthy donors. On the study more broadly: HLA-typed donors were the source of tens of millions of unique TCRs held in an early data release. Findings and caveats of the study: Associated with cytomegalovirus, according to the listing, were around 160 TCR beta chains.

A word on this clone: Antigen: not known.

The germline V gene has CDR1 LGHNA and CDR2 YSLEER. The CDR3 extends over 17 amino acids. Trimming at V came to 1 base and at J to 2 bases, leaving 8 bases not matched to a gene. Vbeta (60) and Jbeta (13) primers were used in the PCR. Sequencing used immunoSEQ multiplex PCR; TCRdb keeps in-frame clones, though not all of them. The top ten clones hold around 9.9% of a sample with over 100,000 clones, approximately 80% of them seen once. V usage is TRBV4-3 and J usage is TRBJ2-3; 8 bases are a match to TRBD2. The clonotype originates from a middle-aged man in good health and CMV-seropositive. Sequencing used PBMCs. CDR3 loop: CASSQGASGGFTDTQYF. As DNA, the CDR3 is TGCGCCAGCAGCCAAGGAGCGAGCGGGGGTTTCACAGATACGCAGTATTTT.